This TCR beta chain was recorded in a study of early T cells in non-severe SARS-CoV-2 infection. V dropped 7 bases and J dropped 6; count of bases not matched to a gene: 12. The germline V gene encodes CDR1 MNHNY and CDR2 SVGAGI (reference sequence). CDR3 size: 15 residues. TCRdb called the 5' RACE reads again in MiXCR, with one record for every CDR3 protein. Of tens of thousands of distinct CDR3 sequences in the sample, 10% to 13% were seen once. The gene calls are TRBV6-6 and TRBJ2-1; 7 bases match TRBD1. The origin of this receptor is an adult who was a healthcare worker with PCR-confirmed SARS-CoV-2 infection or an uninfected control (not recorded which). Sequencing was done on a sample of whole blood. In DNA form, the CDR3 reads TGTGCCAGCAATCCGGGACAGACACCCTCCAATGAGCAGTTCTTC. Translated: CASNPGQTPSNEQFF.